Described below is a single T cell receptor beta chain sequence and its context. Its antigen is unknown. Base quality data are lacking; no much larger clone is found one base away. TCRbeta CDR3 regions were amplified from genomic DNA using the immunoSEQ Assay, a bias-controlled multiplex PCR. The authors' pipeline ran thus. Within the assay, amplification of reference gene primers was used to estimate how many nucleated cells each sample contained. To quantify the absolute abundance of each unique TCRbeta CDR3 rearrangement, sequence reads were collapsed and filtered. For each sample, productive Simpson clonality was calculated as the square root of Simpson's diversity index over productive rearrangements. Not all clones reach the TCRdb copy of this immuneACCESS table, which keeps in-frame sequences only. Checked studies attribute under half of the gap to unresolved V genes and leave the rest unexplained. V, J and clone size derive from that table, while D and trimming were established from the DNA sequence. The sample table shows roughly 60,000 clones, and 88% are seen once. The ten largest account for about 8.5% of the sample.

Each collaborating institution followed its own protocols to collect whole blood in K2EDTA tubes. For TCRbeta analysis, collaborators shipped samples as frozen whole blood, isolated PBMCs, or DNA extracted from either of those sample types. These data come from a study of blood T cell repertoires in COVID-19 (dated by TCRdb to about 2020). Concerning the study at large: The collaborator samples originated in the United States, Italy and Spain and spanned the acute and convalescent phases of COVID-19. The repertoires were made available in a free public database intended to serve as a resource for research on the immune response to SARS-CoV-2. The sample metadata nearly always contained a de-identified subject ID, COVID-19 status, age in years and sex. HLA class I and class II types, where available, came from metadata supplied by the sample provider rather than from assay-based typing. The samples were drawn from two sources: the first 160 participants of the ongoing ImmuneRACE study, and some 1,300 subjects contributed by 6 global collaborators. Subjects who had been exposed to COVID-19, were actively infected with it, or had recovered from it provided the deeply sampled blood TCRbeta repertoires that made up the dataset. The prospective study material was composed of cDNA or gDNA derived from T cells, B-cell-depleted T cells, or PBMCs.

Points the paper makes about the study in general: The amount of clinical and demographic metadata varied by source and participant and was provided uncurated.

Including the terminal cysteine and phenylalanine, the CDR3 comprises 14 residues. The entry retains the CDR3 DNA only, 42 bases that are in frame from base 1. CDR1 and CDR2, per the germline V gene, are SGHRS and YFSETQ. Germline trimming: 0 bases from V, 8 bases from J; junction bases outside gene matches: 0. This sequence was found in a man in his 60s with active COVID-19. The sample taken for sequencing was peripheral blood. Rearrangement joined TRBV5-1 to TRBJ2-1; TRBD2 agrees with 12 junctional bases. CDR3 loop: CASSLASGRDEQFF. The nucleotides read TGCGCCAGCAGCTTGGCTAGCGGGAGGGATGAGCAGTTCTTC.